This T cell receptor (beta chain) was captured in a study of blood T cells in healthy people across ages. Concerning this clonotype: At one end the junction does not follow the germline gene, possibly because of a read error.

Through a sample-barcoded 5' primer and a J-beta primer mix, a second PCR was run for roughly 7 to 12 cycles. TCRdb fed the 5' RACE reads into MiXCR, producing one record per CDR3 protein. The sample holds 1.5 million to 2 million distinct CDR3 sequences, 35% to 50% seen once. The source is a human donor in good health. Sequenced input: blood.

The CDR3 region has the DNA TGCAATGCTAGAGATGGGTCAAGCTCTGGAAACACCATATATTTT. This encodes CNARDGSSSGNTIYF. The chain joins TRBV20-1 to TRBJ1-3; D gene uncertain. The CDR3 has 15 amino acids. Germline V gene sequence: CDR1 DFQATT, CDR2 SNEGSKA (reference sequence).